The rows below give T cell receptor beta chains drawn from one sample of a study of blood T cells in healthy people across ages. TCRdb analysed the 5' RACE reads with MiXCR anew, one entry per CDR3 protein. The repertoire holds about 1.4 million distinct CDR3 sequences, with approximately 59% as singletons. Sequenced sample: blood. Source of these receptors: a man aged 18 to 30 in good health. Each CDR3 is given with its conserved first and last residue. Fields, in order: clone size, V gene, J gene, D gene, CDR3 DNA, CDR3 protein. The D gene is left open where the match is weak. Clone size is not always given. Where it is, it says once, few, many or a class for expanded clones.

clone_size: once; v_call: TRBV29-1; j_call: TRBJ2-1; d_call: .; cdr3_nt: TGCAGCGTTGAGCAATACAATGAGCAGTTCTTC; cdr3_aa: CSVEQYNEQFF
clone_size: .; v_call: TRBV20-1; j_call: TRBJ2-1; d_call: .; cdr3_nt: TGCAGTGCTAGCGTGGCGGACAATGAGCAGTTCTTC; cdr3_aa: CSASVADNEQFF
clone_size: few; v_call: TRBV20-1; j_call: TRBJ2-7; d_call: TRBD2; cdr3_nt: TGCAGTGCCCGGGGGGACCTATCCTACGAGCAGTACTTC; cdr3_aa: CSARGDLSYEQYF
clone_size: .; v_call: TRBV5-5; j_call: TRBJ1-1; d_call: TRBD1; cdr3_nt: TGTGCCAGCAGCTCTACAGTAACAGGGGGCGGGGCTTTCTTT; cdr3_aa: CASSSTVTGGGAFF
clone_size: .; v_call: TRBV2; j_call: TRBJ1-6; d_call: .; cdr3_nt: TGTGCCAGCCGAAAGGCATACATCCCAACCAGAGATTCACCCCTCCACTTT; cdr3_aa: CASRKAYIPTRDSPLHF
clone_size: .; v_call: TRBV20-1; j_call: TRBJ2-3; d_call: TRBD2; cdr3_nt: TGCAGTGCTAGAGAGCCCCCGGAGCTAGCGGGGGGGCAAGATACGCAGTATTTT; cdr3_aa: CSAREPPELAGGQDTQYF
clone_size: .; v_call: TRBV18; j_call: TRBJ1-6; d_call: .; cdr3_nt: TGTGCCAGCTCACCAGACGCTAGTGGGAATTCACCCCTCCACTTT; cdr3_aa: CASSPDASGNSPLHF
clone_size: .; v_call: TRBV2; j_call: TRBJ2-3; d_call: TRBD1; cdr3_nt: TGTGCCAGCAGTGAAGGGGGCAGGGGGCGAAGAGATACGCAGTATTTT; cdr3_aa: CASSEGGRGRRDTQYF
clone_size: once; v_call: TRBV15; j_call: TRBJ1-6; d_call: .; cdr3_nt: TGTGCCACCAGCAGAGACAGGGCGCCTAATTCACCCCTCCACTTT; cdr3_aa: CATSRDRAPNSPLHF
clone_size: .; v_call: TRBV13; j_call: TRBJ2-5; d_call: .; cdr3_nt: TGTGCCAGCCAGAAGGGACAAGAGACCCAGTACTTC; cdr3_aa: CASQKGQETQYF
clone_size: .; v_call: TRBV4-3; j_call: TRBJ1-6; d_call: .; cdr3_nt: TGCGCCAGCAGCCAAGAAAAAGGAGGTTCACCCCTCCACTTT; cdr3_aa: CASSQEKGGSPLHF
clone_size: .; v_call: TRBV21-1; j_call: TRBJ2-5; d_call: .; cdr3_nt: TGTGCCAGCAGTTGGGCTGCCCAAGAGACCCAGTACTTC; cdr3_aa: CASSWAAQETQYF
clone_size: .; v_call: TRBV6-1; j_call: TRBJ2-1; d_call: .; cdr3_nt: TGTGCCAGCAGCGATCTGAGCAGAAGCTCCTACAATGAGCAGTTCTTC; cdr3_aa: CASSDLSRSSYNEQFF
clone_size: .; v_call: TRBV7-2; j_call: TRBJ2-5; d_call: TRBD2; cdr3_nt: TGTGCCAGCAGCGTAGCGGGGGGCCACAAGACCCAGTACTTC; cdr3_aa: CASSVAGGHKTQYF
clone_size: few; v_call: TRBV3-1; j_call: TRBJ2-1; d_call: .; cdr3_nt: TGTGCCAGCAGACACAAGGGATTTTTTAGTGAGCAGTTCTTC; cdr3_aa: CASRHKGFFSEQFF
clone_size: .; v_call: TRBV2; j_call: TRBJ2-1; d_call: TRBD2; cdr3_nt: TGTGCCAACAGCGGCCTAGCGGGGGGCTCGGAGCAGTTCTTC; cdr3_aa: CANSGLAGGSEQFF
clone_size: .; v_call: TRBV4-3; j_call: TRBJ2-7; d_call: TRBD2; cdr3_nt: TGCGCCAGCTCACAAGCGGTGAGCGGGGAGACCTGCGAGCAGTACTTC; cdr3_aa: CASSQAVSGETCEQYF
clone_size: many; v_call: TRBV7-9; j_call: TRBJ2-2; d_call: TRBD2; cdr3_nt: TGTGCCAGCAGCTCGGGAGGACCGGGGGAGCTGTTTTTT; cdr3_aa: CASSSGGPGELFF
clone_size: .; v_call: TRBV5-5; j_call: TRBJ1-5; d_call: .; cdr3_nt: TGTGCCAGCAGCCGCCTCGATAGCAATCAGCCCCAGCATTTT; cdr3_aa: CASSRLDSNQPQHF
clone_size: .; v_call: TRBV5-1; j_call: TRBJ2-7; d_call: TRBD1; cdr3_nt: TGCGCCAGCAGCCCCCTTGGACAGGACTACGAGCAGTACTTC; cdr3_aa: CASSPLGQDYEQYF
clone_size: .; v_call: TRBV3-1; j_call: TRBJ2-2; d_call: .; cdr3_nt: TGTGCCAGCAGCCAAGGAGGGGGGGGGCCCAACACCGGGGAGCTGTTTTTT; cdr3_aa: CASSQGGGGPNTGELFF
clone_size: .; v_call: TRBV12-3/TRBV12-4; j_call: TRBJ1-2; d_call: TRBD1; cdr3_nt: TGTGCCAGCAGTCCCCAAGGGGGCCGGAACTATGGCTACACCTTC; cdr3_aa: CASSPQGGRNYGYTF
clone_size: .; v_call: TRBV4-1; j_call: TRBJ2-7; d_call: TRBD2; cdr3_nt: TGCGCCAGCAGCCAAGTTTTTCGTAGGCTAGCGGGAGTCCCCTCCTACGAGCAGTACTTC; cdr3_aa: CASSQVFRRLAGVPSYEQYF
clone_size: once; v_call: TRBV20-1; j_call: TRBJ2-5; d_call: .; cdr3_nt: TGCAGTGCCCCCCTAGCGCTTCCTCAAGAGACCCAGTACTTC; cdr3_aa: CSAPLALPQETQYF
clone_size: .; v_call: TRBV20-1; j_call: TRBJ1-2; d_call: .; cdr3_nt: TGCAGTGCCCCGGATTTTGGGGGCCAACTCTATGGCTACACCTTC; cdr3_aa: CSAPDFGGQLYGYTF
clone_size: .; v_call: TRBV20-1; j_call: TRBJ2-7; d_call: .; cdr3_nt: TGCGGTGCTAGAAGGGCAACAGGGGAGGCTGGCGAGCAGTACTTC; cdr3_aa: CGARRATGEAGEQYF
clone_size: .; v_call: TRBV20-1; j_call: TRBJ2-7; d_call: TRBD1; cdr3_nt: TGCAGTGCTAGTTGGGACAGGGTGGGCGAGCAGTACTTC; cdr3_aa: CSASWDRVGEQYF
clone_size: .; v_call: TRBV2; j_call: TRBJ1-2; d_call: TRBD1; cdr3_nt: TGTGCCAGCAACGTTGGACAGGTTAACTATGGCTACACCTTC; cdr3_aa: CASNVGQVNYGYTF
clone_size: .; v_call: TRBV27; j_call: TRBJ1-4; d_call: .; cdr3_nt: TGTGCCAGCAGTTTAGGAGGGTTAAGGGAAAAACTGTTTTTT; cdr3_aa: CASSLGGLREKLFF
clone_size: .; v_call: TRBV6-6; j_call: TRBJ2-1; d_call: TRBD2; cdr3_nt: TGTGCCAGCAGCTCGAGCGGGGCGGGGTCGCCCAATGAGCAGTTCTTC; cdr3_aa: CASSSSGAGSPNEQFF
clone_size: .; v_call: TRBV27; j_call: TRBJ2-3; d_call: TRBD1; cdr3_nt: TGTGCCAGCTATGACAGGGGCCTCACGAATACGCAGTATTTT; cdr3_aa: CASYDRGLTNTQYF
clone_size: .; v_call: TRBV5-1; j_call: TRBJ2-3; d_call: TRBD1; cdr3_nt: TGTGCCAGCAGCTTTAGACAGGGGGCAGATACGCAGTATTTT; cdr3_aa: CASSFRQGADTQYF
clone_size: .; v_call: TRBV7-2; j_call: TRBJ2-3; d_call: TRBD2; cdr3_nt: TGTGCCAGCAGCATCAGGACTAGCGGGGGCACAGATACGCAGTATTTT; cdr3_aa: CASSIRTSGGTDTQYF
clone_size: .; v_call: TRBV20-1; j_call: TRBJ1-6; d_call: .; cdr3_nt: TGCAGTGTTATTTCGGGGGGTGATAATTCACCCCTCCACTTT; cdr3_aa: CSVISGGDNSPLHF
clone_size: .; v_call: TRBV6-5; j_call: TRBJ2-6; d_call: .; cdr3_nt: TGTGCCAGCAGAGCAACAGGGCGGGGGGCCAACGTCCTGACTTTC; cdr3_aa: CASRATGRGANVLTF
clone_size: .; v_call: TRBV12-3/TRBV12-4; j_call: TRBJ1-6; d_call: .; cdr3_nt: TGTGCCAGCAGTTTAGCGCTCAATGGCACAGGCTCCTATAATTCACCCCTCCACTTT; cdr3_aa: CASSLALNGTGSYNSPLHF
clone_size: .; v_call: TRBV6-4; j_call: TRBJ2-3; d_call: TRBD2; cdr3_nt: TGTGCCAGTAGTGAATTCCTTAGCGGGAGCACAGATACGCAGTATTTT; cdr3_aa: CASSEFLSGSTDTQYF
clone_size: once; v_call: TRBV15; j_call: TRBJ2-1; d_call: TRBD2; cdr3_nt: TGTGCCACCAGCAGAGATGCTAGCGGGGTCGATGAGCAGTTCTTC; cdr3_aa: CATSRDASGVDEQFF
clone_size: .; v_call: TRBV20-1; j_call: TRBJ1-1; d_call: TRBD1; cdr3_nt: TGCAGTGGAGCGGGTTGGGACGACAGGGGAATGAACACTGTAGCTTTCTTT; cdr3_aa: CSGAGWDDRGMNTVAFF
clone_size: .; v_call: TRBV12-3/TRBV12-4; j_call: TRBJ2-6; d_call: TRBD1; cdr3_nt: TGTGCCAGCAGACCGGGACAGCTGAGCTCTGGGGCCAACGTCCTGACTTTC; cdr3_aa: CASRPGQLSSGANVLTF
clone_size: .; v_call: TRBV6-2/TRBV6-3; j_call: TRBJ1-5; d_call: TRBD1; cdr3_nt: TGTGCCAGCAGTTACACAGGGGAGCAGCCCCAGCATTTT; cdr3_aa: CASSYTGEQPQHF
clone_size: few; v_call: TRBV27; j_call: TRBJ2-7; d_call: .; cdr3_nt: TGTGCCAGCAGTTTAAGGGTTCCCTACGAGCAGTACTTC; cdr3_aa: CASSLRVPYEQYF
clone_size: .; v_call: TRBV27; j_call: TRBJ2-5; d_call: TRBD2; cdr3_nt: TGTGCCAGCAGGGGGACTAGCGGGAGGATGGAGACCCAGTACTTC; cdr3_aa: CASRGTSGRMETQYF
clone_size: .; v_call: TRBV2; j_call: TRBJ1-1; d_call: TRBD1; cdr3_nt: TGTGCCCCAACTAGGGGGCGGAACACTGAAGCTTTCTTT; cdr3_aa: CAPTRGRNTEAFF
clone_size: .; v_call: TRBV5-1; j_call: TRBJ1-5; d_call: TRBD1; cdr3_nt: TGCGCCAGCAGCAAGCAGGGGGGAGATCAGCCCCAGCATTTT; cdr3_aa: CASSKQGGDQPQHF
clone_size: .; v_call: TRBV28; j_call: TRBJ2-3; d_call: .; cdr3_nt: TGTGCCAGCGGCCTGGGGGCGGGGCCCTCAGATACGCAGTATTTT; cdr3_aa: CASGLGAGPSDTQYF
clone_size: .; v_call: TRBV29-1; j_call: TRBJ2-1; d_call: .; cdr3_nt: TGCAGCACGACTGATCCCAATGAGCAGTTCTTC; cdr3_aa: CSTTDPNEQFF
clone_size: .; v_call: TRBV27; j_call: TRBJ2-3; d_call: .; cdr3_nt: TGTGCCAGCAGTTTGCGACGAGGGGCCAAACGGGATACGCAGTATTTT; cdr3_aa: CASSLRRGAKRDTQYF
clone_size: few; v_call: TRBV27; j_call: TRBJ1-2; d_call: .; cdr3_nt: TGTGCCAGCAGAGGCCCCCACAGCTCTGGCTACACCTTC; cdr3_aa: CASRGPHSSGYTF
clone_size: .; v_call: TRBV12-3/TRBV12-4; j_call: TRBJ1-2; d_call: .; cdr3_nt: TGTGCCAGCAGTTTGGATGTGGGTGGCTACACCTTC; cdr3_aa: CASSLDVGGYTF
clone_size: .; v_call: TRBV4-3; j_call: TRBJ1-6; d_call: TRBD1; cdr3_nt: TGCGCCAGCAGCCAAGACCAAGACAGGGGGTACTCACCCCTCCACTTT; cdr3_aa: CASSQDQDRGYSPLHF
clone_size: .; v_call: TRBV5-1; j_call: TRBJ2-7; d_call: TRBD2; cdr3_nt: TGCGCCAGCAGCTTGGGGCTAGCGGGACCTATGGGCGAGCAGTACTTC; cdr3_aa: CASSLGLAGPMGEQYF
clone_size: .; v_call: TRBV11-2; j_call: TRBJ2-5; d_call: .; cdr3_nt: TGTGCCAGCAGCTTAGGAACTACAGGGTGGGTCCAAGAGACCCAGTACTTC; cdr3_aa: CASSLGTTGWVQETQYF
clone_size: .; v_call: TRBV19; j_call: TRBJ2-7; d_call: TRBD1; cdr3_nt: TGTGCCAGTAGTGTGTTTTCGGGACAGATTTACGAGCAGTACTTC; cdr3_aa: CASSVFSGQIYEQYF
clone_size: .; v_call: TRBV27; j_call: TRBJ2-1; d_call: TRBD2; cdr3_nt: TGTGCCAGCAGTCGCGGGACTAGCAACAATGAGCAGTTCTTC; cdr3_aa: CASSRGTSNNEQFF
clone_size: .; v_call: TRBV27; j_call: TRBJ2-4; d_call: .; cdr3_nt: TGTGCCAGCACAGCCCCAGCGGGAAACATTCAGTACTTC; cdr3_aa: CASTAPAGNIQYF
clone_size: once; v_call: TRBV14; j_call: TRBJ1-1; d_call: .; cdr3_nt: TGTGCCAGCAGCCAAGACTCGCGCCTCACTGAAGCTTTCTTT; cdr3_aa: CASSQDSRLTEAFF
clone_size: .; v_call: TRBV6-5; j_call: TRBJ2-1; d_call: .; cdr3_nt: TGTGCCAGCAGTTACTCGCAGGGGGGATACAATGAGCAGTTCTTC; cdr3_aa: CASSYSQGGYNEQFF
clone_size: .; v_call: TRBV20-1; j_call: TRBJ2-4; d_call: .; cdr3_nt: TGCAGTGCTAGAACCGACGATGGGGCCAAAAACATTCAGTACTTC; cdr3_aa: CSARTDDGAKNIQYF
clone_size: .; v_call: TRBV20-1; j_call: TRBJ2-1; d_call: TRBD1; cdr3_nt: TGCAGTGCTAGAAATCCCGGGACAGGGGTCTACGAGCAGTTCTTC; cdr3_aa: CSARNPGTGVYEQFF